Here is one T cell receptor (beta chain) with its context. V dropped 9 bases and J dropped 1 base, with 9 bases sitting between them. This CDR3 comprises 13 residues. Germline CDR1 reads SEHNR; CDR2 reads FQNEAQ (reference sequence). These data are taken from a study of blood T cell repertoires in COVID-19. Across the study: The United States, Italy and Spain provided the acute and convalescent COVID-19 samples.

Libraries were prepared by immunoSEQ multiplex PCR; TCRdb keeps only in-frame clonotypes and omits some of them. The sample yields about 250,000 clones, roughly 84% seen once. The source is a woman between 40 and 50 years old who had recovered from COVID-19. The chain has TRBV7-9 and TRBJ2-2; D might be TRBD2 (6 bases). Sequenced: peripheral blood. CDR3 residues: CAREGRNTGELFF. In nucleotides, the CDR3 is TGTGCCAGGGAGGGCAGGAACACCGGGGAGCTGTTTTTT.